The clone carrying this T cell receptor (beta chain) was picked up many times. The antigen is unknown. This specimen belongs to a study of T cell repertoires in cytomegalovirus infection. Broader study findings: Clonotypes of TCR beta that were HLA-C-restricted and CMV-specific dominated the ex vivo response.

With 7 bases clipped from V and 1 base from J, the junction kept 2 bases outside the gene matches. Germline V lookup: CDR1 MNHNY, CDR2 SVGAGI (reference sequence). This CDR3 comprises 13 residues. TCRdb re-analysed the reads in MiXCR, keeping a single row per CDR3 protein. The sample has under 800,000 distinct CDR3 sequences; approximately 25% are singletons. The TCR originated in a human donor in good health (CMV status not recorded). Some clones in this sample may be carry-over from other donors' samples. The sequencing sample was made of CD8+ T cells from PBMCs. The chain recombines TRBV6-6 with TRBJ2-5; TRBD2 agrees at 8 bases. In DNA, the CDR3 is TGTGCCAGCACTACTAGCGGCCAAGAGACCCAGTACTTC. This translates into CASTTSGQETQYF.